Listed here is a single T cell receptor beta chain. The source of the sample is a study of blood T cell repertoires in COVID-19. CDR1 MNHEY and CDR2 SVGAGI come from the germline V gene. The CDR3 spans 14 residues. V was shortened by 8 bases and J by 7 bases, with 20 bases between the two germline ends. Original processing notes: Amplified reference gene primers provided the basis for estimating nucleated cell counts. Measured with immunoSEQ multiplex PCR; TCRdb has only the in-frame clones, and not every one. That table is the source of V, J and clone size, and D and trimming were worked out from the DNA. The data show nearly 300,000 clones, 70% to 85% seen once.

The clonotype originates from a human donor with COVID-19, enrolled during active disease. The donor label of this sample is uncertain. This chain joins TRBV6-5 and TRBJ1-2; D might be TRBD1 (5 bases). Material for sequencing was peripheral blood. CDR3 nucleotide sequence: TGTGCCAGCGAAGTTAGCGGCAGGGTAGGTGGCTACACCTTC. Translation gives CASEVSGRVGGYTF.